These 16 T cell receptor beta chains were all obtained from the same sample, sequenced in a study of T cells in localized non-small cell lung cancer. Profiling relied on immunoSEQ multiplex PCR, and the TCRdb table lists in-frame clones only, not all of them. The repertoire consists of tens of thousands of clones, with around 86% occurring once and the leading ten covering more than 15%. The sample consisted of peripheral blood, taken before any cancer treatment. The receptors come from a male donor aged 60 or over with stage III squamous cell lung carcinoma.

The rearrangement links TRBV2 to TRBJ2-7, with 7 bases matching TRBD2. This CDR3 contains 12 residues. Trimming cost V 7 bases and J 2 bases; bases outside gene matches: 2. Germline CDR1 is SNHLY and CDR2 is FYNNEI. CDR3 nucleotides: TGTGCCAGCAAACGGGAGGCCTACGAGCAGTACTTC. It codes for CASKREAYEQYF.

This clone was seen only once. CDR3 nucleotides: TGTGCCAGCAGCTTAAGCGGGGGGCTAGTAATGGAGACCCAGTACTTC. Translating it yields CASSLSGGLVMETQYF. V usage is TRBV5-5 and J usage is TRBJ2-5, with 9 bases aligning to TRBD2. Per the germline V gene, CDR1 is SGHKS and CDR2 is YYEKEE (reference sequence). After removal of 2 bases from V and 5 bases from J, the junction contained 10 bases not matched to a gene. This CDR3 contains 16 residues.

The chain employs TRBV7-2 and TRBJ2-7; D unclear. Trimming removed 0 bases from V and 9 bases from J, with 9 bases in between. The CDR3 totals 12 residues. The V gene's germline CDR1 is SGHTA and CDR2 FQGNSA. The CDR3 loop reads CASSLAGTGQYF. CDR3 DNA: TGTGCCAGCAGCTTAGCAGGTACCGGGCAGTACTTC.

The J gene is TRBJ2-1, the V gene TRBV7-8, with a possible D match to TRBD2 (6 bases). The CDR3 is 17 residues long. CDR1 is SGHVS and CDR2 is FQNEAQ in the germline V gene. Trimming pared 4 bases from V and 4 bases from J, leaving 20 bases between. DNA for the CDR3: TGTGCCAGCAGCTCTGAGTTCCCGGGACTTTTATACAATGAGCAGTTCTTC. Residues: CASSSEFPGLLYNEQFF.

The gene calls are TRBV4-2 and TRBJ2-7; tentative D call: TRBD2 (7 bases). The ends were cut back, 1 base at V and 2 bases at J, with 12 bases in the middle. Germline CDR1 is LGHNA and CDR2 is YNFKEQ. CDR3 length equals 15 residues. CDR3 amino acids: CASSQARGATYEQYF. CDR3 DNA sequence: TGTGCCAGCAGCCAAGCTCGGGGGGCGACCTACGAGCAGTACTTC.

This chain links TRBV10-3 with TRBJ2-2; TRBD1 agrees at 8 bases. This CDR3 has 18 amino acids. Trimming removed 5 bases from V and 4 bases from J; junction bases left unmatched: 15. Per the germline V gene, CDR1 is ENHRY and CDR2 is SYGVKD. The CDR3 reads CAISRNPSGGLSTGELFF. In DNA form, the CDR3 reads TGTGCCATCAGTCGGAATCCTTCAGGGGGCTTGAGCACCGGGGAGCTGTTTTTT.

This chain links TRBV7-6 with TRBJ2-3, with 7 nucleotides matching TRBD2. V gave up 2 bases and J gave up 4 bases; unmatched junction bases: 9. This CDR3 has 16 amino acids. Per the germline V gene, CDR1 is SGHVS and CDR2 is FNYEAQ. Here the CDR3 DNA reads TGTGCCAGCAGCTTATCGGTGGGGGGGAAGGCAGATACGCAGTATTTT. This sequence encodes CASSLSVGGKADTQYF.

Of note for this clone: This may come from a read error, since a much larger clone is one base off. J is TRBJ2-1 and V is TRBV6-5; D is ambiguous. Germline CDR1 MNHEY, CDR2 SVGAGI. The CDR3 runs to 15 residues. V was trimmed by 6 bases and J by 0 bases, leaving 12 bases between them. This chain's CDR3 is CASSQELSSYNEQFF. In nucleotides, the CDR3 is TGTGCCAGCAGCCAAGAACTCAGCTCCTACAATGAGCAGTTCTTC.

The rearrangement uses TRBV4-3 and TRBJ1-5; the match to TRBD1 covers 9 bases. The CDR3 loop spans 15 amino acids. Looked up from germline, CDR1 is LGHNA and CDR2 is YSLEER. The junction had 5 bases not matched to a gene; V was cut back by 4 bases and J by 4 bases. The CDR3 coding sequence is TGCGCCAGCAGCCGGACAGGGGCTATGAATCAGCCCCAGCATTTT. It encodes CASSRTGAMNQPQHF.

This clone has more than one count but fewer than ten. The V call is TRBV5-1, the J call TRBJ2-2; the D gene is possibly TRBD2 (6 bases). The CDR3 is made up of 13 amino acids. Deletions cut 7 bases from V and 4 bases from J, with 11 bases between. CDR1 is SGHRS, CDR2 YFSETQ, per germline. The CDR3 loop is CASGGAGTGELFF. CDR3 DNA sequence: TGCGCCAGCGGGGGAGCGGGCACCGGGGAGCTGTTTTTT.

The chain is built from TRBV10-2 and TRBJ2-7, with D perhaps matching TRBD1 (6 bases). Germline CDR1 and CDR2: WSHSY and SAAADI. Trimming stripped 6 bases from V and 6 bases from J, with 15 bases between. The CDR3 totals 13 residues. CDR3 sequence: CASSGTKTAEQYF. The CDR3 bases are TGCGCCAGCAGCGGGACAAAGACCGCCGAGCAGTACTTC.

This rearrangement joins TRBV4-1 to TRBJ2-5; D remains unclear. The V gene's germline CDR1 is MGHRA and CDR2 YSYEKL. V was shortened by 4 bases and J by 2 bases, with 8 bases between the two germline ends. The CDR3 has 13 amino acids. Written as DNA, the CDR3 is TGCGCCAGCAGCCGAGTGGAACAAGAGACCCAGTACTTC. The encoded protein is CASSRVEQETQYF.

The chain employs TRBV28 and TRBJ1-2, with 9 bases fitting TRBD1. Germline loops: CDR1 MDHEN, CDR2 SYDVKM. The CDR3 length is 16 residues. V lost 2 bases, J lost 4 bases, and 8 bases stayed unmatched. The CDR3 bases are TGTGCCAGCAGTTTAGGGACGACAGGGGGTGTCTATGGCTACACCTTC. Amino acid sequence: CASSLGTTGGVYGYTF.

The V gene is TRBV13, the J gene TRBJ2-1; 8 bases line up with TRBD1. CDR1 and CDR2 (germline): PRHDT, FYEKMQ (reference sequence). The J segment lost 4 bases and the V segment lost 3 bases, leaving 2 bases of the junction unmatched. This CDR3 spans 14 amino acids. The CDR3 reads CASSFRTGYNEQFF. CDR3 in DNA: TGTGCCAGCAGCTTTAGGACAGGGTACAATGAGCAGTTCTTC.

V and J are TRBV4-3 and TRBJ2-5; D is unclear. The DNA end is a closer match to TRBJ2-7, so the J assignment may be wrong. The length of the CDR3 is 16 residues. Germline CDR1 is LGHNA and CDR2 is YSLEER. DNA for the CDR3: TGCGCCAGCAGCCAAAATGTCGGACGCGGCTCCTACGAGCAGTACTTC. Protein: CASSQNVGRGSYEQYF.

The chain carries TRBV5-5 and TRBJ1-4; a weak D match, TRBD1 (6 bases). Trimming stripped 0 bases from V and 3 bases from J, with 9 bases between. Germline-derived CDR1 and CDR2 are SGHKS and YYEKEE (reference sequence). The CDR3 is made up of 15 amino acids. The CDR3, as DNA: TGTGCCAGCAGCTTGGCACAGGGAGCTAATGAAAAACTGTTTTTT. This translates into CASSLAQGANEKLFF. The variable domain in full, with the rest retrieved from reference TRBV5-5 and TRBJ1-4, is DAGVTQSPTHLIKTRGQQVTLRCSPISGHKSVSWYQQVLGQGPQFIFQYYEKEERGRGNFPDRFSARQFPNYSSELNVNALLLGDSALYLCASSLAQGANEKLFFGSGTQLSVL.